Listed below are T cell receptor beta chains from one sample, sequenced in a study of T cells after yellow fever vaccination. TCRdb called the 5' RACE reads again in MiXCR, with one record for every CDR3 protein. The sample lists about 57,000 distinct CDR3 sequences; about 7.8% were seen once. Sequenced here: CD8+ T cells sorted from PBMCs, sampled 15 days after the yellow fever booster vaccination. The receptors originated from a young man who received the YFV17D yellow fever vaccine. Both conserved end residues are part of each CDR3. D genes are given only for firm matches. The size of a clone is reported for some rows only, either as once, few or many, or as a class for expanded clones.

>TRBD1|TRBV19|TRBJ1-1|many
CASSPSPGGLFGEAFF
TGTGCCAGTAGCCCAAGTCCAGGGGGCTTGTTCGGTGAAGCTTTCTTT
>NA|TRBV5-1|TRBJ2-5|many
CASSPLGYQETQYF
TGCGCCAGCAGTCCTCTAGGGTACCAAGAGACCCAGTACTTC
>NA|TRBV5-5|TRBJ2-7|many
CASSSHYWTDSGNEQYF
TGTGCCAGCAGCTCACATTACTGGACGGATAGTGGTAACGAGCAGTACTTC
>TRBD2|TRBV12-3/TRBV12-4|TRBJ2-2|many
CATSGGEAGELFF
TGTGCCACCAGCGGGGGTGAAGCCGGGGAGCTGTTTTTT
>NA|TRBV12-3/TRBV12-4|TRBJ2-7|NA
CASSDTGNEQYF
TGTGCCAGCAGCGACACAGGTAACGAGCAGTACTTC
>NA|TRBV12-3/TRBV12-4|TRBJ2-5|once
CASSLLYGETQYF
TGTGCCAGCAGTTTATTGTACGGGGAGACCCAGTACTTC
>NA|TRBV27|TRBJ1-5|once
CASSYSNQPQHF
TGTGCCAGCTCCTATAGCAATCAGCCCCAGCATTTT
>NA|TRBV9|TRBJ2-1|many
CASSVEVGLRENEQFF
TGTGCCAGCAGCGTAGAGGTGGGCCTAAGGGAGAATGAGCAGTTCTTC
>TRBD2|TRBV2|TRBJ2-2|NA
CARSSLSGSFRGNTGELFF
TGTGCCCGCAGTTCCCTTAGCGGGAGTTTTAGAGGGAACACCGGGGAGCTGTTTTTT
>NA|TRBV5-1|TRBJ2-1|many
CASSPEERANEQFF
TGCGCCAGCAGCCCCGAAGAGCGGGCAAATGAGCAGTTCTTC
>NA|TRBV7-6|TRBJ2-1|few
CASRGALGDEQFF
TGTGCCAGCAGAGGGGCCCTGGGGGATGAGCAGTTCTTC
>TRBD1|TRBV6-5|TRBJ2-2|many
CASSYPRTGAFTGELFF
TGTGCCAGCAGTTACCCCCGGACAGGGGCATTCACCGGGGAGCTGTTTTTT
>NA|TRBV28|TRBJ2-2|NA
CASSTTGSGELFF
TGTGCCAGCAGTACGACAGGCTCCGGGGAGCTGTTTTTT
>NA|TRBV19|TRBJ1-5|NA
CASRPPGHTNQPQHF
TGTGCCAGTAGGCCCCCGGGACACACCAATCAGCCCCAGCATTTT
>TRBD1|TRBV6-5|TRBJ2-7|many
CASSPGTGLYEQYF
TGTGCCAGCAGCCCCGGGACAGGGTTGTACGAGCAGTACTTC
>NA|TRBV27|TRBJ2-7|many
CASSLAGGRLYEQYF
TGTGCCAGCAGTTTAGCCGGCGGGCGACTCTACGAGCAGTACTTC
>NA|TRBV12-3/TRBV12-4|TRBJ2-1|many
CASSLLVSNEQFF
TGTGCCAGCAGTTTGTTGGTTTCCAATGAGCAGTTCTTC
>TRBD1|TRBV7-6|TRBJ2-7|many
CASSFGTGGHEQYF
TGTGCCAGCAGCTTTGGGACAGGGGGGCACGAGCAGTACTTC
>TRBD2|TRBV20-1|TRBJ2-1|many
CSARDLGGRAGNEQFF
TGCAGTGCTAGAGATCTGGGCGGGAGGGCCGGTAATGAGCAGTTCTTC
>NA|TRBV5-6|TRBJ2-1|NA
CASSLGGKDEQFF
TGTGCCAGCAGCTTGGGGGGAAAGGATGAGCAGTTCTTC
>NA|TRBV6-5|TRBJ2-7|many
CASSSVGARYEQYF
TGTGCCAGCTCGTCCGTCGGGGCGAGATACGAGCAGTACTTC
>NA|TRBV29-1|TRBJ2-1|many
CSVEPGGNEQFF
TGCAGCGTTGAACCCGGGGGCAATGAGCAGTTCTTC
>NA|TRBV12-3/TRBV12-4|TRBJ2-1|many
CASSVQSPYNEQFF
TGTGCCAGCAGCGTACAGAGCCCCTACAATGAGCAGTTCTTC
>TRBD2|TRBV27|TRBJ2-1|many
CASSLEAGLAGRSNYNEQFF
TGTGCCAGCAGTTTAGAGGCGGGACTAGCGGGGCGGTCCAACTACAATGAGCAGTTCTTC
>NA|TRBV20-1|TRBJ2-1|many
CSARDRGFGNNEQFF
TGCAGTGCTAGAGATCGGGGATTCGGGAACAATGAGCAGTTCTTC
>NA|TRBV9|TRBJ2-2|many
CASSVEGGELFF
TGTGCCAGCAGCGTAGAAGGCGGGGAGCTGTTTTTT
>NA|TRBV7-2|TRBJ2-7|many
CASSLWWDVGYEQYF
TGTGCCAGCAGCTTATGGTGGGACGTAGGGTACGAGCAGTACTTC
>TRBD1|TRBV14|TRBJ1-1|many
CASSQTGTGAGTEAFF
TGTGCCAGCAGCCAAACCGGGACAGGAGCGGGTACTGAAGCTTTCTTT
>NA|TRBV20-1|TRBJ2-2|many
CSAEGQNTGELFF
TGCAGTGCTGAGGGACAGAACACCGGGGAGCTGTTTTTT
>NA|TRBV27|TRBJ1-1|many
CASRLNYGATDTEAFF
TGTGCCAGCCGACTAAATTATGGGGCAACTGACACTGAAGCTTTCTTT
>NA|TRBV7-2|TRBJ1-6|NA
CASSRTVSSYNSPLHF
TGTGCCAGCAGCCGGACCGTGAGCTCCTATAATTCACCCCTCCACTTT
>TRBD2|TRBV13|TRBJ2-7|few
CASSLRLAGFVLDF
TGTGCCAGCAGCTTACGGCTAGCGGGATTTGTGTTGGACTTC
>NA|TRBV7-9|TRBJ2-7|many
CASSLVGDAYEQYF
TGTGCCAGCAGCTTAGTTGGGGACGCCTACGAGCAGTACTTC
>TRBD2|TRBV7-6|TRBJ2-7|many
CASSSVSGISSYEQYF
TGTGCCAGCAGCTCGGTTAGCGGGATAAGCTCCTACGAGCAGTACTTC
>NA|TRBV10-2|TRBJ2-7|many
CASSDYYSGAASYEQYF
TGCGCCAGCAGTGATTATTATAGCGGAGCCGCGTCCTACGAGCAGTACTTC
>NA|TRBV7-9|TRBJ2-7|many
CASSGIEGLDEQYF
TGTGCCAGCAGCGGAATAGAAGGTTTGGACGAGCAGTACTTC
>NA|TRBV5-1|TRBJ1-1|NA
CASSLAGGASPTEAFF
TGCGCCAGCAGCTTGGCGGGAGGGGCCTCCCCCACTGAAGCTTTCTTT
>NA|TRBV9|TRBJ1-6|many
CASSVDNSPLHF
TGTGCCAGCAGCGTCGATAATTCACCCCTCCACTTT
>TRBD1|TRBV27|TRBJ1-4|many
CASSSTGGLVKLFF
TGTGCCAGCAGTTCAACAGGGGGCTTAGTTAAACTGTTTTTT
>NA|TRBV7-9|TRBJ2-2|few
CASSPLATGELFF
TGTGCCAGCAGCCCTCTAGCGACCGGGGAGCTGTTTTTT
>NA|TRBV6-5|TRBJ1-2|few
CASTPGARNGYTF
TGTGCCAGCACCCCCGGGGCCAGGAATGGCTACACCTTC
>NA|TRBV6-5|TRBJ1-1|many
CASSYTVLNTEAFF
TGTGCCAGCAGTTACACCGTTTTGAACACTGAAGCTTTCTTT